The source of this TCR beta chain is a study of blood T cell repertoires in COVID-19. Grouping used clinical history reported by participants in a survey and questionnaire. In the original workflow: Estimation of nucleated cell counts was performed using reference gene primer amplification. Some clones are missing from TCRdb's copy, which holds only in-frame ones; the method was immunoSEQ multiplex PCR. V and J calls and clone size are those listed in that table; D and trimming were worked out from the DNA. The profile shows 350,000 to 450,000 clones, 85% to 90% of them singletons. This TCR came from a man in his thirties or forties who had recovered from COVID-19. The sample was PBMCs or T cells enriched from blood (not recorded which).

CDR3 DNA: TGTGCCAGCAGCCTTTTTCTAGCGAACGAGCAGTACTTC. It yields the protein CASSLFLANEQYF. The rearrangement joins TRBV12-3 or TRBV12-4 to TRBJ2-7; TRBD2 might be the D (6 bases). V was clipped by 6 bases and J by 5 bases, with 14 bases between them. The CDR3 has 13 amino acids.